A selection of T cell receptor beta chains follows, all from one sample in a study of cytomegalovirus exposure and HLA in healthy donors. Clones were read by immunoSEQ multiplex PCR, and TCRdb kept only the in-frame ones, dropping some. There are 100,000 to 150,000 clones in the sample; approximately 80% occur only once, and 1.5% lies in the top ten. Sequencing was performed on PBMCs. These receptors originate from a female donor in good health and CMV-seronegative. The CDR3 runs from the conserved cysteine through the conserved F or W. D genes are given only for firm matches. A row's size may be missing; if present it is once, few, many or a size class.

TRBV28,TRBD2,TRBJ2-7,NA,TGTGCCAGCAGTTTGTGGACTAGCGGGGACTACGAGCAGTACTTC,CASSLWTSGDYEQYF
TRBV5-1,NA,TRBJ2-1,NA,TGCGCCAGCAGCTTGGACTTTAATGAGCAGTTCTTC,CASSLDFNEQFF
TRBV19,TRBD1,TRBJ1-5,NA,TGTGCCAGTTCAGACAGGGGATCTGATCAGCCCCAGCATTTT,CASSDRGSDQPQHF
TRBV27,TRBD2,TRBJ2-1,once,TGTGCCAGCAGTTCCCACTCAGCGGGGTACAATGAGCAGTTCTTC,CASSSHSAGYNEQFF
TRBV28,NA,TRBJ1-2,NA,TGTGCCAGCAGTTTAAGGGGGAGAGGCTACACCTTC,CASSLRGRGYTF
TRBV5-6,TRBD2,TRBJ2-1,NA,TGTGCCAGCGAAACTAGCGGGAGGGCAAGGGGTGAGCAGTTCTTC,CASETSGRARGEQFF
TRBV2,TRBD2,TRBJ2-1,NA,TGTGCCAGCAGGGAGACTAGCGGGAAAGTGAGGAATGAGCAGTTCTTC,CASRETSGKVRNEQFF
TRBV11-2,NA,TRBJ2-1,NA,TGTGCCAGCAGCCCCTCTCCTGACACTTACTACAATGAGCAGTTCTTC,CASSPSPDTYYNEQFF
TRBV28,TRBD1,TRBJ1-2,NA,TGTGCCAGCAGGGGACAGGGAGACTATGGCTACACCTTC,CASRGQGDYGYTF
TRBV5-1,NA,TRBJ2-5,NA,TGCGCCAGCAGCTCTCAAGGACCGGGACTCACACCGGTAGGGCAGTACTTC,CASSSQGPGLTPVGQYF
TRBV7-6,NA,TRBJ2-2,NA,TGTGCCAGCAGCTTAGACTGGACCGGGGAGCTGTTTTTT,CASSLDWTGELFF
TRBV6-5,NA,TRBJ2-7,NA,TGTGCCAGCAATCGGGGGGTGGGACAGGTCTACGAGCAGTACTTC,CASNRGVGQVYEQYF
TRBV11-2,TRBD2,TRBJ2-1,few,TGTGCCAGCAGCGAGGTGTCCGCGGGAGAGTGGTCCTACAATGAGCAGTTCTTC,CASSEVSAGEWSYNEQFF
TRBV6-1,TRBD2,TRBJ2-7,NA,TGTGCCAGCAGTGGGTCAGCGGGAGTTTCGTACGAGCAGTACTTC,CASSGSAGVSYEQYF
TRBV27,TRBD1,TRBJ1-1,NA,TGTGCCAGCAGCCCGAGGACAGGGGGCATAAGGGCTTTCTTT,CASSPRTGGIRAFF
TRBV4-2,TRBD1,TRBJ2-7,NA,TGTGCCAGCAGCCAAGACTTCTCGGGGACAGGGCGGTACGAGCAGTACTTC,CASSQDFSGTGRYEQYF
TRBV29-1,NA,TRBJ1-1,NA,TGCAGCGTTGCCCCCAAGGAGGACACTGAAGCTTTCTTT,CSVAPKEDTEAFF
TRBV4-3,TRBD2,TRBJ2-1,NA,TGCGCCAGCAGCCAAGGAACTAGCGGGAGGGCCAATGAGCAGTTCTTC,CASSQGTSGRANEQFF
TRBV28,TRBD1,TRBJ2-5,NA,TGTGCCAGCAGCCTACAGGGGCAAGAGACCCAGTACTTC,CASSLQGQETQYF
TRBV19,NA,TRBJ1-2,once,TGTGCCAGTAGTATAGATAGGAGGGCGCTCAATGGCTACACCTTC,CASSIDRRALNGYTF
TRBV19,TRBD1,TRBJ2-7,NA,TGTGCCAGTAGTTCCGTGGGACAGTTCAACTACGAGCAGTACTTC,CASSSVGQFNYEQYF
TRBV28,TRBD1,TRBJ1-1,NA,TGTGCCAGCAGCCCTATTACAGGGGCCCCTGAAGCTTTCTTT,CASSPITGAPEAFF
TRBV28,TRBD1,TRBJ2-5,NA,TGTGCCAGCAGTTATAAGACAGGGCAAGAGACCCAGTACTTC,CASSYKTGQETQYF
TRBV5-1,NA,TRBJ2-3,NA,TGCGCCAGCAGCTTGGGGAGGGCTTTCAGCACAGATACGCAGTATTTT,CASSLGRAFSTDTQYF
TRBV11-2,TRBD2,TRBJ2-1,NA,TGTGCCAGCAGCTTAGAACATAGCGGGAGCTCCTACAATGAGCAGTTCTTC,CASSLEHSGSSYNEQFF
TRBV5-4,TRBD2,TRBJ2-5,NA,TGTGCCAGCAGCTTGGGTAGCGGGAGTGAAGAGACCCAGTACTTC,CASSLGSGSEETQYF
TRBV6-6,NA,TRBJ1-5,few,TGTGCCAGCAACTCCCAGGGTAGCAATCAGCCCCAGCATTTT,CASNSQGSNQPQHF
TRBV27,NA,TRBJ2-2,NA,TGTGCCAGCAAACCGGGACACAACACCGGGGAGCTGTTTTTT,CASKPGHNTGELFF
TRBV9,TRBD1,TRBJ2-7,few,TGTGCCAGCAGCGTAGAATCCGGGACAGACGAGCAGTACTTC,CASSVESGTDEQYF
TRBV28,NA,TRBJ1-5,NA,TGTGCCAGCAGTGCCTGGGGGGGCAATCAGCCCCAGCATTTT,CASSAWGGNQPQHF
TRBV7-2,TRBD2,TRBJ2-3,NA,TGTGCCAGCAGCTCGGGACTAGCGGGAGTGAGCACGCAGTATTTT,CASSSGLAGVSTQYF
TRBV13,NA,TRBJ2-3,once,TGTGCCAGCAGCCTCCCCCGACCCGGGGATACGCAGTATTTT,CASSLPRPGDTQYF
TRBV11-3,TRBD1,TRBJ2-1,NA,TGTGCCAGCAGCTCCGGAGAGGACAGGGTAGATGAGCAGTTCTTC,CASSSGEDRVDEQFF
TRBV6-1,TRBD2,TRBJ2-7,NA,TGTGCCAGCACTGCCGGGCTAGCGGGGGACGAGCAGTACTTC,CASTAGLAGDEQYF
TRBV2,NA,TRBJ2-5,NA,TGTGCCAGCAGTGAAGGTCTAGGAATGGTCCAGTACTTC,CASSEGLGMVQYF
TRBV7-6,TRBD1,TRBJ2-2,NA,TGTGCCAGCAGCTCCGGGGGATTGGACAGGGAGACGACGGACACCGGGGAGCTGTTTTTT,CASSSGGLDRETTDTGELFF
TRBV27,TRBD1,TRBJ2-1,NA,TGTGCCAGCAGTTCACCGCACAGGGGTGGGAACAATGAGCAGTTCTTC,CASSSPHRGGNNEQFF
TRBV5-6,NA,TRBJ2-5,NA,TGTGCCAGCAGCTTAGTAGCAGAAGAGACCCAGTACTTC,CASSLVAEETQYF
TRBV7-6,TRBD2,TRBJ2-1,NA,TGTGCCAGCAGCCCTCGACCACTAGCGGGAGGGGCTTCCTACAATGAGCAGTTCTTC,CASSPRPLAGGASYNEQFF
TRBV5-1,TRBD1,TRBJ2-1,NA,TGCGCCACCTCGACAGGGTCGAACAATGAGCAGTTCTTC,CATSTGSNNEQFF
TRBV7-9,NA,TRBJ1-5,NA,TGTGCCAGCAGCTTACAGGGGTACGGTCAGCCCCAGCATTTT,CASSLQGYGQPQHF
TRBV28,NA,TRBJ2-1,NA,TGTGCCAGCAGCTTACCGGGTCTCTACAATGAGCAGTTCTTC,CASSLPGLYNEQFF
TRBV28,NA,TRBJ2-7,NA,TGTGCCAGCAGTTCGGACGAGGAGGGGTACGAGCAGTACTTC,CASSSDEEGYEQYF
TRBV2,TRBD1,TRBJ2-7,few,TGTGCCAGCAGCCCCGATGCCGGGACAGGACTATTCTACGAGCAGTACTTC,CASSPDAGTGLFYEQYF
TRBV19,NA,TRBJ2-2,NA,TGTGCCAGTAGTAAACACCCGTGGACTGGGCAAGGATCCGGGGAGCTGTTTTTT,CASSKHPWTGQGSGELFF
TRBV5-1,NA,TRBJ2-7,NA,TGCGCCAGCAGAAGATATGGGTCCGGGGGTGACTCCTACGAGCAGTACTTC,CASRRYGSGGDSYEQYF
TRBV2,NA,TRBJ2-3,NA,TGTGCCAGCAGCAACCGATGGCCCCAAAGTACGCAGTATTTT,CASSNRWPQSTQYF
TRBV7-8,TRBD1,TRBJ2-7,NA,TGTGCCAGCACCCCTTTCCGCAGGGGGCTCACCTTTCGTTCCTACGAGCAGTACTTC,CASTPFRRGLTFRSYEQYF
TRBV7-2,TRBD2,TRBJ2-3,NA,TGTGCCAGCAGCTTTGGGCTAGCGGGAGGAGATACGCAGTATTTT,CASSFGLAGGDTQYF
TRBV4-3,NA,TRBJ1-1,NA,TGCGCCAGCAGGGGGCTTCCGCTGGTGAACACTGAAGCTTTCTTT,CASRGLPLVNTEAFF